These 17 T cell receptor beta chains were sequenced from one sample in a study of T cell changes during pregnancy in multiple sclerosis. Data came from immunoSEQ multiplex PCR; TCRdb stores just in-frame clones and leaves some out. Altogether roughly 11,000 clones are present, 85% to 95% being singletons, with the ten largest covering about 0.29%. Sequencing was performed on CD4+ T cells from peripheral blood mononuclear cells, taken before pregnancy. These receptors came from a female donor with multiple sclerosis, enrolled in a pregnancy study.

This clone was observed a handful of times. The V call is TRBV30, the J call TRBJ1-1; 7 bases match TRBD1. V shed 8 bases and J 0 bases; nucleotides not matched to a gene: 12. Germline-derived CDR1 and CDR2 are GTSNPN and SVGIG (reference sequence). CDR3 length: 15 amino acids. DNA of the CDR3: TGTGCCGGGATGCATACAGGGGTTATGAACACTGAAGCTTTCTTT. Its translation is CAGMHTGVMNTEAFF.

The V gene is TRBV4-1, the J gene TRBJ2-3; TRBD1 matches at 8 bases. Germline V lookup: CDR1 MGHRA, CDR2 YSYEKL. The CDR3 extends over 15 amino acids. V shed 4 bases and J 2 bases; nucleotides not matched to a gene: 5. Here the CDR3 reads CASSLKDRATDTQYF. Here the CDR3 DNA reads TGCGCCAGCAGCCTAAAGGACAGGGCCACAGATACGCAGTATTTT.

This rearrangement joins TRBV18 to TRBJ2-7; D is perhaps TRBD1 (5 bases). The CDR3 spans 14 residues. V lost 3 bases and J lost 0, with 9 bases in between. Germline values: CDR1 KGHSH, CDR2 LQKENI. The CDR3 sequence is CASSPQGRSYEQYF. For the CDR3, the DNA is TGTGCCAGCTCACCCCAGGGCCGCTCCTACGAGCAGTACTTC.

This chain connects TRBV25-1 to TRBJ2-3, with 8 bases that match TRBD1. In germline, CDR1 is MGHDK, CDR2 SYGVNS. The CDR3 has 15 amino acids. Germline trimming cut 3 bases from V and 3 bases from J; bases unmatched to any gene: 5. As DNA, the CDR3 is TGTGCCAGCAGTGACCTAGGACAGGGAACAGATACGCAGTATTTT. Translated, it gives CASSDLGQGTDTQYF.

This clone was observed once. The rearrangement links TRBV7-9 to TRBJ1-5, with TRBD1 matching 10 bases. The trim removed 5 bases at V and 1 base at J, leaving 5 bases unmatched. The CDR3 extends over 16 amino acids. The germline CDR1 and CDR2 sequences are SEHNR and FQNEAQ (reference sequence). CDR3 in amino acids: CASSPRTGGSNQPQHF. In nucleotides, the CDR3 is TGTGCCAGCAGCCCTAGGACAGGGGGGAGCAATCAGCCCCAGCATTTT.

The chain's CDR3 is CASSLGWTGGGETQYF. Here the CDR3 DNA reads TGTGCCAGCAGTTTAGGTTGGACAGGGGGCGGGGAGACCCAGTACTTC. The J gene is TRBJ2-5, the V gene TRBV27, with 11 bases aligning to TRBD1. V dropped 2 bases and J dropped 5; count of bases not matched to a gene: 7. There are 16 residues in the CDR3. Germline assignment: CDR1 MNHEY and CDR2 SMNVEV (reference sequence).

The chain has TRBV6-5 and TRBJ2-3, with D perhaps TRBD2 (6 bases). Trimming left V 0 bases short and J 5 bases short, with 12 bases between. The CDR3 sequence is 15 residues long. Germline loops: CDR1 MNHEY, CDR2 SVGAGI. DNA for the CDR3: TGTGCCAGCAGTTACTCCGGGCAGGGAGGAGATACGCAGTATTTT. Its translation is CASSYSGQGGDTQYF.

This clone came up once. This chain connects TRBV7-3 to TRBJ1-2; D is uncertain. CDR3 length: 13 amino acids. With 2 bases removed from V and 2 bases from J, the gap between germline ends came to 6 bases. Germline CDR1 is SGHTA and CDR2 is FQGTGA. CDR3 region: CASSLGQNYGYTF. The CDR3 nucleotides are TGTGCCAGCAGCTTAGGGCAGAACTATGGCTACACCTTC.

V usage is TRBV5-1 and J usage is TRBJ1-2; possible D gene TRBD1, 6 bases. Germline CDR1 and CDR2: SGHRS and YFSETQ. The V and J ends lost 3 bases and 6 bases respectively, with 15 bases between them. This CDR3 comprises 14 residues. The CDR3 DNA follows: TGCGCCAGCAGCTCGCGGGGGGGCGCGGATGGCTACACCTTC. Amino acids: CASSSRGGADGYTF.

The chain links TRBV14 to TRBJ1-1; 8 nucleotides align to TRBD1. The germline V gene has CDR1 SGHDN and CDR2 FVKESK. After removal of 5 bases from V and 0 bases from J, the junction contained 5 bases not matched to a gene. The CDR3 contains 15 residues. CDR3 amino acids: CASSSRTGMNTEAFF. The CDR3 DNA follows: TGTGCCAGCAGCTCCCGGACAGGGATGAACACTGAAGCTTTCTTT.

The rearrangement uses TRBV19 and TRBJ1-5, with 9 bases that match TRBD1. The CDR3 spans 17 residues. Germline trimming cut 5 bases from V and 1 base from J; bases unmatched to any gene: 9. Germline loops: CDR1 LNHDA, CDR2 SQIVND (reference sequence). The CDR3 DNA is TGTGCCAGTAGTCTTACCACCGGGACAGGGAGCAATCAGCCCCAGCATTTT. This gives the protein CASSLTTGTGSNQPQHF.

V and J are TRBV6-1 and TRBJ2-6, with TRBD1 as a possible D gene (6 bases). CDR1 and CDR2 from the germline V gene are MNHNS and SASEGT. V lost 4 bases, J lost 2 bases, and 21 bases lay in between. The CDR3 covers 19 residues. The chain's CDR3 is CASSVERIHRAAGANVLTF. CDR3 in DNA: TGTGCCAGCAGTGTCGAGCGGATCCACAGGGCTGCTGGGGCCAACGTCCTGACTTTC.

V and J are TRBV2 and TRBJ1-5; 10 nucleotides agree with TRBD1. In germline, CDR1 is SNHLY, CDR2 FYNNEI. After removal of 5 bases from V and 6 bases from J, the junction contained 4 bases not matched to a gene. The CDR3 runs 14 residues. The CDR3 region is CASSLRTGGQPQHF. The DNA for the CDR3 is TGTGCCAGCAGTCTAAGGACAGGGGGTCAGCCCCAGCATTTT.

The J gene is TRBJ1-2, the V gene TRBV5-6; 12 bases map to TRBD1. Germline CDR1 is SGHDT and CDR2 is YYEEEE. This CDR3 comprises 15 residues. V shed 4 bases and J 8 bases; nucleotides not matched to a gene: 9. The CDR3 loop reads CASSHRDRGPDGYTF. CDR3 sequence (DNA): TGTGCCAGCAGCCACCGGGACAGGGGGCCGGACGGCTACACCTTC.

Here the CDR3 reads CASSERVRSSGNTIYF. Written as DNA, the CDR3 is TGTGCCAGCAGTGAACGGGTCAGATCCTCTGGAAACACCATATATTTT. The gene calls are TRBV2 and TRBJ1-3; no definite D call. Trimming removed 2 bases from V and 0 bases from J, with 11 bases in between. In germline, CDR1 is SNHLY, CDR2 FYNNEI. The CDR3 length is 16 residues.

The chain carries TRBV10-3 and TRBJ1-2; the match to TRBD1 covers 11 bases. The CDR3 is 15 amino acids. The V gene end was trimmed by 3 bases and the J gene end by 7 bases; junction bases not matched to a gene: 7. Germline CDR1 is ENHRY and CDR2 is SYGVKD. CDR3 sequence (DNA): TGTGCCATCAGTGATGCCGGGACAGGGGGAGGTGGCTACACCTTC. It specifies CAISDAGTGGGGYTF.

This chain links TRBV10-3 with TRBJ2-3; 8 bases are a match to TRBD2. The CDR3 sequence is 16 residues long. Germline CDR1 ENHRY, CDR2 SYGVKD. V lost 0 bases, J lost 4 bases, and 6 bases stayed unmatched. CDR3 sequence: CAISESRGVFADTQYF. CDR3 sequence (DNA): TGTGCCATCAGTGAGTCGCGGGGGGTTTTCGCAGATACGCAGTATTTT.